This T cell receptor (beta chain) came from a study of CD8+CD57+ T cells in acquired aplastic anemia. CDR3 and TCR beta VDJ profiling relied on genomic DNA as the template. TCRdb used MiXCR to reprocess the reads, holding one entry per CDR3 protein. The sample has about 120,000 distinct CDR3 sequences; approximately 61% are singletons. Individuals selected for sequencing had exhibited CD8+CD57+ cell expansion on flow cytometry. Patients were therapy-naive when their blood was sampled. This CDR3 has 17 amino acids. V shed 2 bases and J 8 bases; nucleotides not matched to a gene: 14. From germline, CDR1 is KGHDR and CDR2 SFDVKD.

The rearrangement links TRBV24-1 to TRBJ2-1; 7 nucleotides align to TRBD1. The TCR sequence derives from a human donor with aplastic anemia. Sequenced sample: sorted CD4+, CD8+, or CD8+CD57+ T cells (not recorded which) from PBMCs. CDR3 coding DNA: TGTGCCACCAGTGATTCCCAGACAGGGAATATTGGCGATGAGCAGTTCTTC. Translation: CATSDSQTGNIGDEQFF.